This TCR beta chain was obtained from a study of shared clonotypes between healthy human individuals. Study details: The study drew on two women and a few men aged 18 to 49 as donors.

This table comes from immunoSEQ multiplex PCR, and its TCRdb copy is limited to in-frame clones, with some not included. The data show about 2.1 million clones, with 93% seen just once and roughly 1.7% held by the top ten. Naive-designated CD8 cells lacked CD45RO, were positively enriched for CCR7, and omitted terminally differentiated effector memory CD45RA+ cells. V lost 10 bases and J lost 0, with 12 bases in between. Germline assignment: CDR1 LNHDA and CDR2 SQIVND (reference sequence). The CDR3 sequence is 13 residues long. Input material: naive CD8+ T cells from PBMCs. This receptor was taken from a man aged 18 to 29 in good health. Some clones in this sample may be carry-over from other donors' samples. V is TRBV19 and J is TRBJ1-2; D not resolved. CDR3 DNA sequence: TGTGCCACCCGGACTCCGGCTAACTATGGCTACACCTTC. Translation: CATRTPANYGYTF.